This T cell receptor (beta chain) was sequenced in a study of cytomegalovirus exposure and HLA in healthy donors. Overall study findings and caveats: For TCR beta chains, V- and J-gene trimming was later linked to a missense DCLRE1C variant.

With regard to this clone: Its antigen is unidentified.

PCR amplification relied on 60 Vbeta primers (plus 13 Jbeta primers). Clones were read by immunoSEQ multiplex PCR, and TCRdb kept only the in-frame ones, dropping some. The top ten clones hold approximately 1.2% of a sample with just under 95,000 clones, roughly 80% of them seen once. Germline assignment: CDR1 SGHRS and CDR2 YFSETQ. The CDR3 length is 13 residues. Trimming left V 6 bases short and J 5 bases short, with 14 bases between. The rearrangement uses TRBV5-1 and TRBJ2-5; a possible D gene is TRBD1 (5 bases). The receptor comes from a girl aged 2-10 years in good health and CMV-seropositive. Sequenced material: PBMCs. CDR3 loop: CASIRGLGETQYF. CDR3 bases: TGCGCCAGCATAAGGGGCCTTGGGGAGACCCAGTACTTC.